The rows below give T cell receptor beta chains drawn from one sample of a study of CD4 and CD8 cells across lung adenocarcinoma regions. TCRdb analysed the PCR reads with MiXCR anew, one entry per CDR3 protein. This sample has over 15,000 distinct CDR3 sequences, with approximately 50% found just once. The sample was CD8+ T cells from the margin of a lung tumor. These receptors came from a male donor with lung adenocarcinoma. The CD4 and CD8 labels of this study may be unreliable. The CDR3 runs from the conserved cysteine through the conserved F or W. The D gene is left open where the match is weak. Some rows mark clone size as missing; the rest say once, few, many or name a class of expanded clone.

d_call	clone_size	v_call	j_call	cdr3_nt	cdr3_aa
NA	NA	TRBV6-1	TRBJ2-1	TGTGCCAGCGCCCTGGCCCCCATATACAATGAGCAGTTCTTC	CASALAPIYNEQFF
NA	few	TRBV28	TRBJ2-7	TGTGCCAGCAGTTTACAGGGAGGCTCCTACGAGCAGTACTTC	CASSLQGGSYEQYF
NA	many	TRBV6-1	TRBJ1-1	TGTGCCAGCAGTGCCTCACAGGGTTACACTGAAGCTTTCTTT	CASSASQGYTEAFF
NA	NA	TRBV6-1	TRBJ2-5	TGTGCCAGCGGGGGGCGAGGGGGGGGGGACCCAGAGACCCAGTACTTC	CASGGRGGGDPETQYF
NA	many	TRBV6-1	TRBJ2-2	TGTGCCAGCACCGGACCCCTGGCGGCCGGGGAGCTGTTTTTT	CASTGPLAAGELFF
TRBD2	NA	TRBV6-5	TRBJ2-6	TGTGCCAGCAGTTTGACTAGCGGATTCCCTGGGGCCTACGACCTGTACTTC	CASSLTSGFPGAYDLYF
NA	NA	TRBV7-2	TRBJ2-5	TGTGCGGGGACCGGGGGCCGTGACGAAGAGACCCAGTACTTC	CAGTGGRDEETQYF
TRBD2	NA	TRBV6-1	TRBJ2-4	TGTGCCAGCCGCGAAGCGGGGACGGGAGCCAGAAACACGCAGTACTTC	CASREAGTGARNTQYF
TRBD1	once	TRBV6-1	TRBJ2-3	TGTGCCAGCAGCACAGGGGGTAGCACAGATACGCAGTATTTT	CASSTGGSTDTQYF
TRBD2	NA	TRBV6-1	TRBJ2-1	TGTGCCACCTCCGGGACTAGCGGGATCGTGGGAAATGAGCAGTTCTTC	CATSGTSGIVGNEQFF
TRBD2	NA	TRBV6-1	TRBJ2-1	TGTGCCAGCAAACTAGCGGGAGGGCCCATTTCCGAGCAGTTCTTC	CASKLAGGPISEQFF
TRBD2	NA	TRBV20-1	TRBJ2-3	TGCAGTGCTAGAGCATCTAGCGGCCTGTCAGATACGCAGTATTTT	CSARASSGLSDTQYF
NA	NA	TRBV10-2	TRBJ2-7	TGCGCCGGCTGGGCGCTGGGAGCCAAAAACATGCAGTACTTC	CAGWALGAKNMQYF
TRBD2	medium-sized	TRBV6-1	TRBJ2-5	TGTGCCAGCAGTGAACTAGCGGGAGTAGAGACCCAGTACTTC	CASSELAGVETQYF
NA	few	TRBV6-1	TRBJ2-1	TGTGCCAGCAGTGATCGGACTAAGCAGTTCTTC	CASSDRTKQFF
TRBD1	NA	TRBV6-1	TRBJ2-1	TGTGCCAGCAGTGAAAATTGGGGACAGGGGGGCGAGACCCAGTTCTTC	CASSENWGQGGETQFF
TRBD1	few	TRBV6-1	TRBJ2-7	TGTGCCAGCAGCCGGATGGGGACAGGACTTTACGAGCAGTACTTC	CASSRMGTGLYEQYF